This is a list of T cell receptor beta chains from one sample in a study of regulatory and conventional T cells in RAG deficiency. Here immunoSEQ multiplex PCR was the method, and the copy in TCRdb shows in-frame clones only, minus some. The repertoire holds more than 35,000 clones, with 75% to 90% as singletons. This sample also appeared in a second study, on regulatory T cells.

The sample taken for sequencing was CD4+ effector T cells sorted from blood. The receptors come from a human donor in good health. Each CDR3 is given with its conserved first and last residue. D genes are given only for firm matches. Clone size, where shown, is once, few, many, or a class for clones that have expanded.

>TRBJ2-2|NA|16|NA|TRBV9
CASSVGISTNTGELFF
TGTGCCAGCAGCGTAGGAATTAGCACGAACACCGGGGAGCTGTTTTTT
>TRBJ2-5|NA|15|TRBD2|TRBV5-1
CASSLGTSVEETQYF
TGCGCCAGCAGCTTAGGGACTAGCGTAGAGGAGACCCAGTACTTC
>TRBJ1-4|NA|19|TRBD1|TRBV7-4
CASSLYPRDRGGTNEKLFF
TGTGCCAGCAGCTTATACCCCCGGGACAGGGGAGGAACTAATGAAAAACTGTTTTTT
>TRBJ2-5|NA|13|TRBD1|TRBV7-6
CASSLGQGETQYF
TGTGCCAGCAGCTTAGGACAGGGGGAGACCCAGTACTTC
>TRBJ1-4|once|15|NA|TRBV28
CASRPLQGLNEKLFF
TGTGCCAGCAGACCCCTGCAGGGCCTTAATGAAAAACTGTTTTTT
>TRBJ2-4|NA|15|NA|TRBV30
CAWSVGAGNKNIQYF
TGTGCCTGGAGTGTAGGGGCGGGAAACAAAAACATTCAGTACTTC
>TRBJ2-7|NA|11|NA|TRBV6-5
CASSQGDEQYF
TGTGCCAGCAGTCAAGGGGACGAGCAGTACTTC
>TRBJ2-1|NA|15|NA|TRBV4-2
CASSQDLAGLYEQFF
TGTGCCAGCAGCCAAGACCTTGCAGGTTTGTATGAGCAGTTCTTC
>TRBJ1-1|NA|12|NA|TRBV6-5
CASSYGYAEAFF
TGTGCCAGCAGTTATGGTTACGCTGAAGCTTTCTTT
>TRBJ2-5|NA|18|TRBD2|TRBV4-2
CASSQRSASGGRVETQYF
TGTGCCAGCAGCCAACGTTCTGCTAGCGGGGGGAGGGTTGAGACCCAGTACTTC
>TRBJ2-7|NA|14|TRBD2|TRBV19
CASSIEGGNYEQYF
TGTGCCAGTAGTATTGAGGGAGGGAACTACGAGCAGTACTTC
>TRBJ1-5|once|16|TRBD1|TRBV30
CAWSVSMTGVDQPQHF
TGTGCCTGGAGTGTAAGTATGACAGGGGTCGATCAGCCCCAGCATTTT
>TRBJ2-7|NA|17|TRBD1|TRBV6-1
CASSARQGARKGYEQYF
TGTGCCAGCAGTGCCCGACAGGGGGCGAGGAAAGGCTACGAGCAGTACTTC
>TRBJ1-1|NA|12|TRBD1|TRBV28
CASRQGGTEAFF
TGTGCCAGTCGACAGGGGGGCACTGAAGCTTTCTTT
>TRBJ2-1|NA|15|NA|TRBV19
CASSMDQSSYNEQFF
TGTGCCAGTAGTATGGATCAGAGCTCCTACAATGAGCAGTTCTTC
>TRBJ2-1|NA|15|TRBD2|TRBV27
CASSFLAGGMNEQFF
TGTGCCAGCAGTTTCTTAGCGGGGGGTATGAATGAGCAGTTCTTC
>TRBJ2-2|once|15|NA|TRBV5-8
CASSWRGTNTGELFF
TGTGCCAGCAGTTGGCGGGGAACGAACACCGGGGAGCTGTTTTTT
>TRBJ2-5|NA|15|NA|TRBV9
CASSVVGGPQETQYF
TGTGCCAGCAGCGTAGTTGGGGGACCTCAGGAGACCCAGTACTTC